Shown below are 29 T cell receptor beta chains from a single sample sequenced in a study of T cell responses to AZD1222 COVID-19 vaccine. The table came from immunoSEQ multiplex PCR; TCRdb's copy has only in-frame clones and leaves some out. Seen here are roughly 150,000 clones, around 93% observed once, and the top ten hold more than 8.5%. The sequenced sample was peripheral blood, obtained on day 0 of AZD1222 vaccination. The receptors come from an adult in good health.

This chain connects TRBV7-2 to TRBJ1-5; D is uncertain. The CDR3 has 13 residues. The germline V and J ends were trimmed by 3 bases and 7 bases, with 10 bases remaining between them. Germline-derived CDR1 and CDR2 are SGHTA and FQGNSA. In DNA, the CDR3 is TGTGCCAGCAGCTTTTCACTCGGGCAGCCCCAGCATTTT. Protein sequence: CASSFSLGQPQHF.

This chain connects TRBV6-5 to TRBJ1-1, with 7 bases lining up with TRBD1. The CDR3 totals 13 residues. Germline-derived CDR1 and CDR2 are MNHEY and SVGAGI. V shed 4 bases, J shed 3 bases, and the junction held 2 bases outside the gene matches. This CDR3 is CASSLTGDTEAFF. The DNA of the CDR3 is TGTGCCAGCAGTTTAACAGGGGACACTGAAGCTTTCTTT.

The CDR3 reads CASSSPRDGYTF. The CDR3 nucleotides are TGCGCCAGCAGCTCGCCCCGGGATGGCTACACCTTC. The chain links TRBV4-1 to TRBJ1-2; D gene ambiguous. The ends were cut back, 5 bases at V and 6 bases at J, with 10 bases in the middle. The length of the CDR3 is 12 residues. Germline loops: CDR1 MGHRA, CDR2 YSYEKL.

As DNA, the CDR3 is TGTGCCAGCAGTGAAGAGGACAGAGGATGGGATGAGCAGTTCTTC. Its translation is CASSEEDRGWDEQFF. The chain has TRBV2 and TRBJ2-1, with D possibly TRBD1 on 6 matching bases. The ends were cut back, 1 base at V and 8 bases at J, with 15 bases in the middle. Germline assignment: CDR1 SNHLY and CDR2 FYNNEI. This CDR3 spans 15 amino acids.

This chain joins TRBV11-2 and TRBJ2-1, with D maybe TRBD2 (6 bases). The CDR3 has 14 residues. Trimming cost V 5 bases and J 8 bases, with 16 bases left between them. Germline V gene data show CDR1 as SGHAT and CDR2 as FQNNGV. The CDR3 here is CASSQRLSGDEQFF. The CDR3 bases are TGTGCCAGCAGCCAGAGGCTTAGCGGCGATGAGCAGTTCTTC.

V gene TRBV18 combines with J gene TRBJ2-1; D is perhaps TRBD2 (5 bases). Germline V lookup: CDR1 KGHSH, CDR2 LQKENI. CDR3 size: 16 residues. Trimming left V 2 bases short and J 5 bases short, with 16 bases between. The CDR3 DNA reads TGTGCCAGCTCACCAACCCCCGAAGTGACTAACAATGAGCAGTTCTTC. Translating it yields CASSPTPEVTNNEQFF. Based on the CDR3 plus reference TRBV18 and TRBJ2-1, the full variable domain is NAGVMQNPRHLVRRRGQEARLRCSPMKGHSHVYWYRQLPEEGLKFMVYLQKENIIDESGMPKERFSAEFPKEGPSILRIQQVVRGDSAAYFCASSPTPEVTNNEQFFGPGTRLTVL.

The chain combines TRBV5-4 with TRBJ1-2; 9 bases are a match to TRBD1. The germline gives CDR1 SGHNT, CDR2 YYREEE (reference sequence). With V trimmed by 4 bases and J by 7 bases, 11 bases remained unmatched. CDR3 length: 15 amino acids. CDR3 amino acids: CASSTPPGTGFGYTF. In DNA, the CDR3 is TGTGCCAGCAGCACCCCTCCCGGGACAGGGTTTGGCTACACCTTC.

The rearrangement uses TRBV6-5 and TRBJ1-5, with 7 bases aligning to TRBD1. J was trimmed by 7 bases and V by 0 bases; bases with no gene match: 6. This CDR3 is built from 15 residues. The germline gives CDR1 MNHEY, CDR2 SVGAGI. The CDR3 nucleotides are TGTGCCAGCAGTTACTCGTATACAGGGGACCAGCCCCAGCATTTT. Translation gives CASSYSYTGDQPQHF.

The CDR3 is CASSGDSSGNTIYF. Here the CDR3 DNA reads TGTGCCAGTTCAGGGGATAGCTCTGGAAACACCATATATTTT. The gene calls are TRBV19 and TRBJ1-3; D might be TRBD1 (6 bases). V was shortened by 8 bases and J by 0 bases, with 11 bases between the two germline ends. The CDR3 length is 14 residues. Germline V gene sequence: CDR1 LNHDA, CDR2 SQIVND (reference sequence).

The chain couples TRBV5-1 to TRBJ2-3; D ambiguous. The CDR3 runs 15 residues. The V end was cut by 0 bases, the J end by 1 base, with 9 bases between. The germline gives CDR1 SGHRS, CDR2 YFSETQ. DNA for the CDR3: TGCGCCAGCAGCTTGGCCTTCCCTCGCACAGATACGCAGTATTTT. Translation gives CASSLAFPRTDTQYF.

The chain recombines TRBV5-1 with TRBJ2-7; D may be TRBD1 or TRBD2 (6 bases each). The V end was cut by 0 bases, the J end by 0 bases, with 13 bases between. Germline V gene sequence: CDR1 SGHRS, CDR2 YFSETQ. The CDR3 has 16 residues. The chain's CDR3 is CASSLGGTLSSYEQYF. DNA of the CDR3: TGCGCCAGCAGCTTGGGCGGGACATTGAGCTCCTACGAGCAGTACTTC.

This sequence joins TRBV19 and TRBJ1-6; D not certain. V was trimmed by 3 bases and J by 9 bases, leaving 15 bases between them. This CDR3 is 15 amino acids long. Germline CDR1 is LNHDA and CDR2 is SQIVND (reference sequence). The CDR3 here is CASSISRAAGSPLHF. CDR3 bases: TGTGCCAGTAGTATTTCCCGGGCCGCGGGTTCACCCCTCCACTTT.

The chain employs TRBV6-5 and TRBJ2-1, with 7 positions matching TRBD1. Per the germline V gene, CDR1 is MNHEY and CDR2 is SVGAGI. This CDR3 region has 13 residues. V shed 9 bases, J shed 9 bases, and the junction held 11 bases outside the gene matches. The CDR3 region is CASRDSPNGEQFF. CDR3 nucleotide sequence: TGTGCCAGTAGGGACAGCCCGAACGGTGAGCAGTTCTTC.

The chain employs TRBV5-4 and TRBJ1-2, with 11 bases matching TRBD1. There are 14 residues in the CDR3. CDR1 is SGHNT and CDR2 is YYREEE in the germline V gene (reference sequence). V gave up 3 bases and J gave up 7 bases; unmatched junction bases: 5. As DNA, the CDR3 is TGTGCCAGCAGCTCGGGACAGGGGGTCTTTGGCTACACCTTC. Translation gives CASSSGQGVFGYTF.

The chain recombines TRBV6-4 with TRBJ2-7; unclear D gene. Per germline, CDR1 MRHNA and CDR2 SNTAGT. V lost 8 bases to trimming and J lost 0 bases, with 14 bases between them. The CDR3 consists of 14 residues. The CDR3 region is CASDEVQASYEQYF. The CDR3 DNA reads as TGTGCCAGCGATGAGGTTCAGGCCTCCTACGAGCAGTACTTC.

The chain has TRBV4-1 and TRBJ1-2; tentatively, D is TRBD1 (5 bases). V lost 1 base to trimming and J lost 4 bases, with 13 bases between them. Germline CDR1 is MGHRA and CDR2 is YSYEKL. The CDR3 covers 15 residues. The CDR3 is CASSQGGGWGYGYTF. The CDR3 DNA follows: TGCGCCAGCAGCCAAGGCGGGGGATGGGGCTATGGCTACACCTTC.

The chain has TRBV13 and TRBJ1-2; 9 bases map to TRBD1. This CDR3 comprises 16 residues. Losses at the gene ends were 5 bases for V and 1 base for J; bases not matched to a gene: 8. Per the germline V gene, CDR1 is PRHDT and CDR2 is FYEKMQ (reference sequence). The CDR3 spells CASSLGTGPNNYGYTF. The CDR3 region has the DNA TGTGCCAGCAGCCTCGGGACAGGGCCAAATAACTATGGCTACACCTTC.

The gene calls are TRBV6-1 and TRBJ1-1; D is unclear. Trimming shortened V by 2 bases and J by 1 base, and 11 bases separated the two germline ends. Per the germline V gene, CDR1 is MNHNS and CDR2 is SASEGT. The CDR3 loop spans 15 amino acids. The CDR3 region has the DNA TGTGCCAGCAGTGAACGTAATCAAGCGAACACTGAAGCTTTCTTT. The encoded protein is CASSERNQANTEAFF.

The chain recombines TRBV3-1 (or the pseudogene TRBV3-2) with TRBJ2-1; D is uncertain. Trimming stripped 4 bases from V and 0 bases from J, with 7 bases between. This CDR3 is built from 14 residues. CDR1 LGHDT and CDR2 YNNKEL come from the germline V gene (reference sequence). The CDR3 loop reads CASSRGSSYNEQFF. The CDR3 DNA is TGTGCCAGCAGCCGGGGTAGCTCCTACAATGAGCAGTTCTTC.

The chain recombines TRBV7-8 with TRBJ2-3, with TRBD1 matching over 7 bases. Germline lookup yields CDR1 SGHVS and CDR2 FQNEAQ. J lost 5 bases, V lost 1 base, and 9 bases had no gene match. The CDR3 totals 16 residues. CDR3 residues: CASSLDTGVFVDTQYF. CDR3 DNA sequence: TGTGCCAGCAGCTTAGATACAGGGGTGTTTGTAGATACGCAGTATTTT.

The CDR3 nucleotides are TGTGCCAGCAGTGAAGAATCCCCCCGAATGGAAAAACTGTTTTTT. This translates into CASSEESPRMEKLFF. V and J are TRBV6-1 and TRBJ1-4; D is unresolved. Germline values: CDR1 MNHNS, CDR2 SASEGT. V gave up 1 base and J gave up 8 bases, with 14 bases separating them. This CDR3 contains 15 residues.

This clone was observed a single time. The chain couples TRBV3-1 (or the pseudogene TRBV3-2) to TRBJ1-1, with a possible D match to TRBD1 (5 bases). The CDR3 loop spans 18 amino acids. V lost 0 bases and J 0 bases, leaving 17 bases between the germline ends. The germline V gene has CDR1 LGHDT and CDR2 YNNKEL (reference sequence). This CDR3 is CASSQESRQGRLNTEAFF. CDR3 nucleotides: TGTGCCAGCAGCCAAGAGTCGCGTCAGGGCAGGTTGAACACTGAAGCTTTCTTT.

CDR3 nucleotides: TGTGCCAGCAGTTTACAGGGCCACACTGAAGCTTTCTTT. Its protein product is CASSLQGHTEAFF. This chain uses TRBV12-3 or TRBV12-4 with TRBJ1-1; a weak D match, TRBD1 (5 bases). The germline V and J ends were trimmed by 2 bases and 3 bases, with 7 bases remaining between them. The CDR3 totals 13 residues.

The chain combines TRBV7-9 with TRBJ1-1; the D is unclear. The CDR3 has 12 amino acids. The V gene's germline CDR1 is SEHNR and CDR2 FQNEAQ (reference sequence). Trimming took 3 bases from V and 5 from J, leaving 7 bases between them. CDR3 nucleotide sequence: TGTGCCAGCAGCTTGGGCAGGACTGAAGCTTTCTTT. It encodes CASSLGRTEAFF.

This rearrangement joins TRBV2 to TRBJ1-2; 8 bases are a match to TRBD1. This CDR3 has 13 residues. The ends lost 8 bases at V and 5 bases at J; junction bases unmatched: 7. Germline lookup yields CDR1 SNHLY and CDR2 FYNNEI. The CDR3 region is CASSQGARYGYTF. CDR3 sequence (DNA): TGTGCCAGCTCGCAGGGGGCAAGGTATGGCTACACCTTC.

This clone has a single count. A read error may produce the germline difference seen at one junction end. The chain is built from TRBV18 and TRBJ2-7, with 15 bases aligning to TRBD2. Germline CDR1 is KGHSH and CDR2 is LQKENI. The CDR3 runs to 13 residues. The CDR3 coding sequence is TGTGCCAGCTCACCTGGGACTAGCGGGGGGTCGGACTTC. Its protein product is CASSPGTSGGSDF.

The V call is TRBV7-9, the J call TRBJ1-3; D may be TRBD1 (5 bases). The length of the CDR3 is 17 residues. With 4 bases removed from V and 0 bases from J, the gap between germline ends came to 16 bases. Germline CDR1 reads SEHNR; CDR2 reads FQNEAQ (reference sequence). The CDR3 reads CASSSAGTRHSGNTIYF. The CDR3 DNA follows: TGTGCCAGCAGCTCCGCGGGGACCAGACACTCTGGAAACACCATATATTTT.

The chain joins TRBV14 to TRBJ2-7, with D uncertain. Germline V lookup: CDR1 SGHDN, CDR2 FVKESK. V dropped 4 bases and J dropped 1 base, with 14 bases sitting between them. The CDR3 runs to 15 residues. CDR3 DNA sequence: TGTGCCAGCAGCCTTTACGACACGTTATCCTACGAGCAGTACTTC. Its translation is CASSLYDTLSYEQYF. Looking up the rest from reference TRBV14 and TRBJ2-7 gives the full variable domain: EAGVTQFPSHSVIEKGQTVTLRCDPISGHDNLYWYRRVMGKEIKFLLHFVKESKQDESGMPNNRFLAERTGGTYSTLKVQPAELEDSGVYFCASSLYDTLSYEQYFGPGTRLTVT.

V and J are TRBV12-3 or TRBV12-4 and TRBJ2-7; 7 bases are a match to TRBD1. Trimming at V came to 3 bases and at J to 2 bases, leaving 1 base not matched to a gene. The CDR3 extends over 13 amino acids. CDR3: CASSFGTAYEQYF. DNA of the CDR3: TGTGCCAGCAGTTTCGGGACAGCCTACGAGCAGTACTTC.